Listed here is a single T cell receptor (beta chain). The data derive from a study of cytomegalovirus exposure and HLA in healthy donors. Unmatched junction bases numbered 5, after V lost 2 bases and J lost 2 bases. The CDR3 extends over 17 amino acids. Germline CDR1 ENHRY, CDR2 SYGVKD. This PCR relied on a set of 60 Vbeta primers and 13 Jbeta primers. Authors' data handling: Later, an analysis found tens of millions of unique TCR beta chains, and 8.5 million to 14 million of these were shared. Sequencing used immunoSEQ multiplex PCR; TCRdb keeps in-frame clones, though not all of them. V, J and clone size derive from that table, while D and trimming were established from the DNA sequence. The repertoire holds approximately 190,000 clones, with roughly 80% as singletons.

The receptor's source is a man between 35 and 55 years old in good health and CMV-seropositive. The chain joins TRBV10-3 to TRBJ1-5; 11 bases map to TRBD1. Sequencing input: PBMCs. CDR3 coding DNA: TGTGCCATCAGTGAGACGGACAGGGGGCATGGCAATCAGCCCCAGCATTTT. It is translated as CAISETDRGHGNQPQHF.